The 6 T cell receptor beta chains given below trace back to one sample, sequenced in a study of untreated major depressive disorder. Clones were sequenced by immunoSEQ multiplex PCR, and TCRdb holds only the in-frame ones, with some missing. The repertoire includes about 21,000 clones, roughly 89% of them detected once, and approximately 0.47% sits in the top ten. Specimen: CD4+ T cells from PBMCs. The receptors were gathered from a woman aged 40 to 55 in good health.

The count of this clone is one. This chain links TRBV6-4 with TRBJ2-3, with D tentatively TRBD2 (5 bases). The CDR3 has 15 amino acids. Trimming took off 2 bases at V and 2 bases at J, with 11 bases between the two ends. Germline CDR1 MRHNA, CDR2 SNTAGT. CDR3 region: CASSDGLTLTDTQYF. The DNA of the CDR3 is TGTGCCAGCAGTGACGGACTCACCCTCACAGATACGCAGTATTTT.

The chain combines TRBV19 with TRBJ1-2, with TRBD1 matching over 9 bases. CDR1 and CDR2 from the germline V gene are LNHDA and SQIVND (reference sequence). This CDR3 has 15 amino acids. The trim removed 4 bases at V and 4 bases at J, leaving 7 bases unmatched. CDR3 nucleotide sequence: TGTGCCAGTAGTAACACAGGGGGCGTTCGCTATGGCTACACCTTC. Its translation is CASSNTGGVRYGYTF.

This CDR3 reads CASSVRAYEQYV. The DNA for the CDR3 is TGTGCCAGCAGTGTCAGAGCCTACGAGCAGTACGTC. This chain joins TRBV27 and TRBJ2-7, with no clear D. Trimming removed 5 bases at V and 2 bases at J, with 7 bases between. The CDR3 consists of 12 residues. Germline-derived CDR1 and CDR2 are MNHEY and SMNVEV (reference sequence).

The V call is TRBV11-2, the J call TRBJ2-1; 13 bases are shared with TRBD2. With 5 bases clipped from V and 7 bases from J, the junction kept 5 bases outside the gene matches. CDR1 is SGHAT, CDR2 FQNNGV, per germline. The CDR3 is 15 residues long. The CDR3 coding sequence is TGTGCCAGCAGCCCGACTAGCGGGAGGTGGAATGAGCAGTTCTTC. Translated: CASSPTSGRWNEQFF. Full variable domain (missing parts from reference TRBV11-2 and TRBJ2-1): EAGVAQSPRYKIIEKRQSVAFWCNPISGHATLYWYQQILGQGPKLLIQFQNNGVVDDSQLPKDRFSAERLKGVDSTLKIQPAKLEDSAVYLCASSPTSGRWNEQFFGPGTRLTVL.

The V gene is TRBV5-6, the J gene TRBJ2-7, with 7 bases identical to TRBD2. V shed 4 bases, J shed 2 bases, and the junction held 0 bases outside the gene matches. The CDR3 totals 12 residues. Germline V gene data show CDR1 as SGHDT and CDR2 as YYEEEE. CDR3 region: CASSAGAYEQYF. CDR3 DNA sequence: TGTGCCAGCAGCGCGGGAGCCTACGAGCAGTACTTC. Full variable domain (outside the CDR3, taken from reference TRBV5-6 and TRBJ2-7): DAGVTQSPTHLIKTRGQQVTLRCSPKSGHDTVSWYQQALGQGPQFIFQYYEEEERQRGNFPDRFSGHQFPNYSSELNVNALLLGDSALYLCASSAGAYEQYFGPGTRLTVT.

The sample holds one count of this clone. The rearrangement uses TRBV29-1 and TRBJ1-1; TRBD1 aligns across 7 bases. The CDR3 has 13 residues. Germline V gene data show CDR1 as SQVTM and CDR2 as ANQGSEA. V shed 4 bases and J 1 base; nucleotides not matched to a gene: 3. DNA of the CDR3: TGCAGCGTTGGGACAGGAAGGAACACTGAAGCTTTCTTT. It codes for CSVGTGRNTEAFF.